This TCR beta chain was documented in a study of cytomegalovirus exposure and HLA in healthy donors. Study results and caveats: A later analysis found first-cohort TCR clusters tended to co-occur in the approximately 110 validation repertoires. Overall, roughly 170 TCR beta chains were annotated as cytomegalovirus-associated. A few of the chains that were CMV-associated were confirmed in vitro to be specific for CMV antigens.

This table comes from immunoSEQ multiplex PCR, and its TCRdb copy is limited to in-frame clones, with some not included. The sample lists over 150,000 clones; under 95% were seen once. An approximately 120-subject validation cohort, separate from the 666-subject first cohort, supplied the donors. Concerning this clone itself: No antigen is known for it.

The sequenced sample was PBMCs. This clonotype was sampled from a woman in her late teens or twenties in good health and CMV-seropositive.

CDR3 DNA sequence: TGTGCCAGCAGCTTCAGTGGACTAGATGAGCAGTTCTTC. Encoded protein: CASSFSGLDEQFF. The genes are TRBV5-4 and TRBJ2-1; 7 nucleotides match TRBD2. Losses at the gene ends were 2 bases for V and 8 bases for J; bases not matched to a gene: 4. This CDR3 has 13 amino acids. Germline CDR1 and CDR2: SGHNT and YYREEE (reference sequence).